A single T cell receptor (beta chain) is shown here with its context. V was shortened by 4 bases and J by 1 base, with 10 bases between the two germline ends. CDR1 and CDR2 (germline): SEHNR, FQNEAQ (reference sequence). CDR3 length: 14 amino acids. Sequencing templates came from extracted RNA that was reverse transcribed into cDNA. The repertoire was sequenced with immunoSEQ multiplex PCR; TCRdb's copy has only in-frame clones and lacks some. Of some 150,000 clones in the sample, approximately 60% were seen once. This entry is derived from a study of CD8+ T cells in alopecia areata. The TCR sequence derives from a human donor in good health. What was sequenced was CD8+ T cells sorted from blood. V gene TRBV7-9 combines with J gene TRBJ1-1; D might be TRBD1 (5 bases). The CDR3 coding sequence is TGTGCCAGCAGCTCTGGCGGGGCGAACACTGAAGCTTTCTTT. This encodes CASSSGGANTEAFF.